A single sample gave rise to the 14 T cell receptor beta chains below, sequenced in a study of cytomegalovirus exposure and HLA in healthy donors. Primers included in the PCR were 60 Vbeta and 13 Jbeta primers. TCRdb's copy holds only in-frame clones and misses some; the assay was immunoSEQ multiplex PCR. This sample has about 150,000 clones, with about 64% found just once. What was sequenced was PBMCs. Source of these receptors: an older woman in good health and CMV-seropositive.

This clone was detected a few times. The genes are TRBV19 and TRBJ2-3; D is possibly TRBD2 (5 bases). There are 14 residues in the CDR3. In germline, CDR1 is LNHDA, CDR2 SQIVND (reference sequence). Trimming shortened V by 6 bases and J by 3 bases, and 13 bases separated the two germline ends. CDR3 sequence: CASSGGFITDTQYF. The CDR3 bases are TGTGCCAGTAGCGGCGGGTTCATTACAGATACGCAGTATTTT.

The chain uses TRBV30 and TRBJ2-1; D is perhaps TRBD2 (5 bases). This CDR3 comprises 13 residues. Germline V gives CDR1 GTSNPN, CDR2 SVGIG (reference sequence). Trimming took off 6 bases at V and 1 base at J, with 10 bases between the two ends. DNA of the CDR3: TGTGCCTGCATCACGGGGTCCTACAATGAGCAGTTCTTC. This gives the protein CACITGSYNEQFF.

The chain links TRBV19 to TRBJ2-1; TRBD2 matches 9 bases. There are 15 residues in the CDR3. The V segment lost 7 bases and the J segment 8 bases; nucleotides outside the gene matches: 12. Germline values: CDR1 LNHDA, CDR2 SQIVND (reference sequence). CDR3 nucleotide sequence: TGTGCCAGTACCACTGCGGCGGGAGGGTGGGATGAGCAGTTCTTC. Translated: CASTTAAGGWDEQFF.

CDR3 protein: CAWSRTGTSVTGELFF. The CDR3 nucleotides are TGTGCCTGGAGTAGAACCGGGACTAGCGTAACCGGGGAGCTGTTTTTT. The chain couples TRBV30 to TRBJ2-2; 10 nucleotides agree with TRBD2. V gave up 2 bases and J gave up 5 bases; unmatched junction bases: 8. The length of the CDR3 is 16 residues. Germline CDR1 and CDR2: GTSNPN and SVGIG (reference sequence).

The chain links TRBV7-6 to TRBJ2-7; D is unresolved. Trimming left V 2 bases short and J 3 bases short, with 11 bases between. CDR1 is SGHVS and CDR2 is FNYEAQ in the germline V gene. This CDR3 comprises 14 residues. CDR3 protein: CASSLSGYGYEQYF. DNA of the CDR3: TGTGCCAGCAGCTTATCCGGGTACGGCTACGAGCAGTACTTC.

V is TRBV29-1 and J is TRBJ1-2, with 9 bases identical to TRBD1. The J segment lost 4 bases and the V segment lost 5 bases, leaving 11 bases of the junction unmatched. CDR3 length: 15 residues. The germline CDR1 and CDR2 sequences are SQVTM and ANQGSEA. Here the CDR3 DNA reads TGCAGCGTTTCTCCGGGACAGGGCGTAACCTATGGCTACACCTTC. Amino acid sequence: CSVSPGQGVTYGYTF.

V gene TRBV18 combines with J gene TRBJ1-1; weak D call: TRBD1 (5 bases). V dropped 2 bases and J dropped 4 bases, with 11 bases sitting between them. The CDR3 extends over 14 amino acids. CDR1 is KGHSH, CDR2 LQKENI, per germline. Written as DNA, the CDR3 is TGTGCCAGCTCACCAGGGGTCGGGGGCACTGAAGCTTTCTTT. Translation: CASSPGVGGTEAFF.

The chain employs TRBV2 and TRBJ2-3; 9 bases are a match to TRBD2. With V trimmed by 5 bases and J by 2 bases, 8 bases remained unmatched. The germline V gene encodes CDR1 SNHLY and CDR2 FYNNEI. This CDR3 spans 16 amino acids. This CDR3 reads CASSLETSGITDTQYF. As DNA, the CDR3 is TGTGCCAGCAGTCTAGAGACTAGCGGAATCACAGATACGCAGTATTTT. The full variable domain, completed using reference TRBV2 and TRBJ2-3, is EPEVTQTPSHQVTQMGQEVILRCVPISNHLYFYWYRQILGQKVEFLVSFYNNEISEKSEIFDDQFSVERPDGSNFTLKIRSTKLEDSAMYFCASSLETSGITDTQYFGPGTRLTVL.

The chain combines TRBV11-2 with TRBJ1-4; 7 bases agree with TRBD1. Trimming at V came to 3 bases and at J to 4 bases, leaving 5 bases not matched to a gene. CDR3 length: 15 amino acids. Germline CDR1 SGHAT, CDR2 FQNNGV. The CDR3 region is CASSFGTAHNEKLFF. DNA of the CDR3: TGTGCCAGCAGCTTCGGGACAGCACATAATGAAAAACTGTTTTTT.

The chain links TRBV5-1 to TRBJ2-5; 10 bases line up with TRBD2. This CDR3 is 15 amino acids long. With V trimmed by 0 bases and J by 3 bases, 2 bases remained unmatched. Looked up from germline, CDR1 is SGHRS and CDR2 is YFSETQ. CDR3 nucleotide sequence: TGCGCCAGCAGCTTGGGGCTAGCGGGAGAAGAGACCCAGTACTTC. Protein sequence: CASSLGLAGEETQYF.

This clone was counted only a few times. The V call is TRBV2, the J call TRBJ2-5; 7 positions agree with TRBD2. Trimming removed 4 bases from V and 0 bases from J; junction bases left unmatched: 2. Per the germline V gene, CDR1 is SNHLY and CDR2 is FYNNEI. The CDR3 sequence is 14 residues long. The CDR3 DNA follows: TGTGCCAGCAGTGGGGGGGGGTACCAAGAGACCCAGTACTTC. Translating gives CASSGGGYQETQYF.

This CDR3 is CSVERGGWGEQFF. The CDR3 DNA is TGCAGCGTTGAAAGGGGGGGGTGGGGTGAGCAGTTCTTC. J is TRBJ2-1 and V is TRBV29-1, with D possibly matching TRBD2 (7 bases). V lost 2 bases and J lost 9, with 14 bases in between. Germline CDR1 and CDR2: SQVTM and ANQGSEA. CDR3 size: 13 residues.

The chain carries TRBV5-5 and TRBJ1-4, with TRBD1 matching 7 bases. The CDR3 extends over 17 amino acids. Germline lookup yields CDR1 SGHKS and CDR2 YYEKEE (reference sequence). J gave up 0 bases and V 3 bases, and 8 bases lay outside the gene matches. The CDR3 here is CASSSPRGPATNEKLFF. As DNA, the CDR3 is TGTGCCAGCAGCTCTCCAAGGGGGCCTGCAACTAATGAAAAACTGTTTTTT.

There are a few counts of this clone. The genes are TRBV2 and TRBJ1-4; 8 bases are a match to TRBD1. The junction had 7 bases not matched to a gene; V was cut back by 3 bases and J by 7 bases. This CDR3 spans 15 amino acids. Germline-derived CDR1 and CDR2 are SNHLY and FYNNEI. DNA for the CDR3: TGTGCCAGCAGTGATCGACAGGGGTTGGGTGAAAAACTGTTTTTT. Translated: CASSDRQGLGEKLFF.